The rows below give T cell receptor beta chains drawn from one sample of a study of T cells in Graves' hyperthyroidism and ophthalmopathy. TCRdb processed the multiplex PCR reads anew with MiXCR; each CDR3 protein has one entry. The data contain about 840,000 distinct CDR3 sequences, over 35% of them singletons. Sequencing was done on a sample of blood. These receptors all stem from a young man with Graves' hyperthyroidism. Each CDR3 is given with its conserved first and last residue. D genes are given only for firm matches. Clone size, where shown, is once, few, many, or a class for clones that have expanded.

TRBJ1-2 | many | TRBV29-1 | TRBD1 | TGCAGCGTTGATAGACCACAGGGGTATGGCTACACCTTC | CSVDRPQGYGYTF
TRBJ1-2 | - | TRBV14 | - | TGTGCCAGCAGCGTCAATTCCGGGACTAACTATGGCTACACCTTC | CASSVNSGTNYGYTF
TRBJ2-7 | - | TRBV14 | - | TGTGCCAGCAGCCAAGGGGTGGAACAGGTACTTGAGCAGTACTTC | CASSQGVEQVLEQYF
TRBJ1-4 | many | TRBV2 | - | TGTGCCAGCATGGGCCAGCGAGGAAAACTGTTTTTT | CASMGQRGKLFF
TRBJ1-4 | - | TRBV7-6 | - | TGTGCCAGCAGCTTAGCCTTAAGGGGGACGGTGGAGGAAAAACTGTTTTTT | CASSLALRGTVEEKLFF
TRBJ1-5 | - | TRBV19 | TRBD1 | TGTGCCAGTGGGAAACTCGGGACAGGGAGTCAGCCCCAGCATTTT | CASGKLGTGSQPQHF
TRBJ2-5 | few | TRBV14 | - | TGTGCCAGCAGCCGAAGACAGTTAGATCGAGAGACCCAGTACTTC | CASSRRQLDRETQYF
TRBJ1-1 | many | TRBV29-1 | - | TGCAGCGTTGTCACAGTTGAAGCTTTCTTT | CSVVTVEAFF
TRBJ1-1 | many | TRBV2 | - | TGTGCCAGCATACCAGAGAACACTGAAGCTTTCTTT | CASIPENTEAFF
TRBJ1-5 | once | TRBV2 | - | TGTGCCAGCGGGGAAGGGACGGCTCAGCCCCAGCATTTT | CASGEGTAQPQHF
TRBJ2-2 | - | TRBV2 | - | TGTGCCACCGACGTCAAGCGCCTCGCGAACACCGGGGAGCTGTTTTTT | CATDVKRLANTGELFF
TRBJ1-1 | - | TRBV10-2 | - | TGCGCCAGCAGTGCCTTCCCTGACACTGAAGCTTTCTTT | CASSAFPDTEAFF
TRBJ1-1 | - | TRBV5-6 | TRBD1 | TGTGCCTACAGGGGACTAAACACTGAAGCTTTCTTT | CAYRGLNTEAFF
TRBJ2-7 | few | TRBV7-6 | - | TGTGCCAGCAGCTTAAGAAGGGATGGAAACGAGCAGTACTTC | CASSLRRDGNEQYF
TRBJ1-5 | few | TRBV20-1 | - | TGCAGTGCTAGAGGGCCCTCGGGGCAGCCCCAGCATTTT | CSARGPSGQPQHF
TRBJ1-3 | many | TRBV12-3/TRBV12-4 | - | TGTGCCAGCAGTTTAGGGGCATATGGAAACACCATATATTTT | CASSLGAYGNTIYF
TRBJ1-1 | - | TRBV20-1 | - | TGCAGTGCTAGAGAGTGGGACACCAACACTGAAGCTTTCTTT | CSAREWDTNTEAFF
TRBJ1-2 | - | TRBV2 | TRBD1 | TGTGCCAGCAGTGAAACCCCTGGACAGGGGGTCTATGGCTACACCTTC | CASSETPGQGVYGYTF
TRBJ1-3 | few | TRBV12-3/TRBV12-4 | - | TGTGCCAGCAGTTTTGTAGGGGACCTCGGTGGAAACACCATATATTTT | CASSFVGDLGGNTIYF
TRBJ1-2 | - | TRBV9 | TRBD1 | TGTGCCAGCAGCCCCGCCGGGACAGGGCCCCTTTCGGGCTACACCTTC | CASSPAGTGPLSGYTF
TRBJ2-5 | many | TRBV2 | - | TGTGCCAGCAGTGACGGGGCGCTGGGGGCGATAGGAGAGACCCAGTACTTC | CASSDGALGAIGETQYF
TRBJ1-4 | - | TRBV20-1 | - | TGCAGTGCTAGACCGGGACGGGACGTTAATGAAAAACTGTTTTTT | CSARPGRDVNEKLFF
TRBJ2-2 | - | TRBV5-6 | TRBD1 | TGTGCCAGCAGCCCCCCTTCCGGGACAGGCGAAACCGGGGAGCTGTTTTTT | CASSPPSGTGETGELFF
TRBJ1-1 | - | TRBV14 | - | TGTGCCAGCAGCCAAGGATTCAAGAGGAACACTGAAGCTTTCTTT | CASSQGFKRNTEAFF
TRBJ1-6 | many | TRBV9 | - | TGTGCCAGCAGCGGCGGATCGGGCCTATGGGCCAAACCCCTCCACTTT | CASSGGSGLWAKPLHF
TRBJ1-4 | once | TRBV7-2 | TRBD1 | TGTGCCAGCAGCGGACTTACAGGGGGCTATCAACAGGAAAAACTGTTTTTT | CASSGLTGGYQQEKLFF
TRBJ1-1 | - | TRBV19 | - | TGTGCCAGTTCACCTGCAGTACTGAACACTGAAGCTTTCTTT | CASSPAVLNTEAFF
TRBJ1-5 | many | TRBV7-9 | TRBD1 | TGTGCCAGCAGCCTTGGGGACAGGGTAGATCAGCCCCAGCATTTT | CASSLGDRVDQPQHF
TRBJ1-4 | many | TRBV20-1 | TRBD1 | TGCAGCGCGACAGGGATGAATGAAAAACTGTTTTTT | CSATGMNEKLFF
TRBJ1-6 | - | TRBV5-4 | - | TGTGCCAGCAGTCCGCCGGACGGATCTAATTCACCCCTCCACTTT | CASSPPDGSNSPLHF
TRBJ2-3 | - | TRBV20-1 | TRBD1 | TGCAGTGCTAGCCAACAGGGGCCAGATACGCAGTATTTT | CSASQQGPDTQYF
TRBJ1-5 | few | TRBV9 | TRBD1 | TGTGCCAGCAGCCCAGGGGGCGATGGCAATCAGCCCCAGCATTTT | CASSPGGDGNQPQHF
TRBJ2-7 | - | TRBV5-1 | TRBD2 | TGCGCCAGCAGCTCCGGGGGGTGGCTAGCGGACCACTACGAGCAGTACTTC | CASSSGGWLADHYEQYF
TRBJ2-5 | many | TRBV29-1 | TRBD2 | TGCAGCGTTGGGGGGGGTGGAGAGACCCAGTACTTC | CSVGGGGETQYF
TRBJ2-7 | - | TRBV10-2 | TRBD2 | TGCGCTAGCAAGGGGAATAGCGGGAGGGACGAGCAGTACTTC | CASKGNSGRDEQYF
TRBJ2-7 | - | TRBV2 | TRBD2 | TGTGCCAGCATAGGGACTAGCGGATACGAGCAGTACTTC | CASIGTSGYEQYF
TRBJ1-5 | - | TRBV20-1 | - | TGCAGTGCTAGAGATCTAGGAGGTAAAGAGACCCAGCATTTT | CSARDLGGKETQHF